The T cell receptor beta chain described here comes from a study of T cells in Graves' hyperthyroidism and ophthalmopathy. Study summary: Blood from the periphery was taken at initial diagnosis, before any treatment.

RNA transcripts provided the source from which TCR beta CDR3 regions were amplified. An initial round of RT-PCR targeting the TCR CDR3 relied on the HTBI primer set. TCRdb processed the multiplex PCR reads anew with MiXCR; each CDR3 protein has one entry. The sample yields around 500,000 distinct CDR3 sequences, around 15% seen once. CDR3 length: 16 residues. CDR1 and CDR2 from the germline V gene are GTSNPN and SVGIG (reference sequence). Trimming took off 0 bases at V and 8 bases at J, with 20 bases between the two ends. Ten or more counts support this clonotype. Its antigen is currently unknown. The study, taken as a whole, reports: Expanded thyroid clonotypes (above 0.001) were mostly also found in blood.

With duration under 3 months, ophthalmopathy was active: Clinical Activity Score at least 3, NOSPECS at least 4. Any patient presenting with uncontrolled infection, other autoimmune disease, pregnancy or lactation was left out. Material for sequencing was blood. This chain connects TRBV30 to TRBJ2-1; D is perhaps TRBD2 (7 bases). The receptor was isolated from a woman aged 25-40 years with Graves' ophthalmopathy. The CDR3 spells CAWSVIPGEGLDEQFF. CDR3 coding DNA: TGTGCCTGGAGTGTAATTCCAGGGGAGGGCCTAGATGAGCAGTTCTTC.